This record looks at one T cell receptor (beta chain) sequence and its context. Next came a second PCR, run for roughly 6 to 11 cycles, which used a sample-barcoded 5' primer along with a J-beta primer mix. Using its own MiXCR run on the 5' RACE reads, TCRdb lists one record per CDR3 protein. The sample has 550,000 to 750,000 distinct CDR3 sequences; roughly 20% are singletons. The sample belongs to a study of blood T cells in healthy people across ages. The V gene's germline CDR1 is LGHDT and CDR2 YNNKEL (reference sequence). The CDR3 runs to 15 residues. V was pared by 5 bases and J by 0 bases, with 13 bases between.

Input material: blood. This sequence was found in a man between 65 and 85 years old in good health. V gene TRBV3-1 combines with J gene TRBJ1-1, with a weak D call TRBD1 (5 bases). This chain's CDR3 is CASSFKGHMNTEAFF. The CDR3 bases are TGTGCCAGCAGCTTTAAGGGGCACATGAACACTGAAGCTTTCTTT.